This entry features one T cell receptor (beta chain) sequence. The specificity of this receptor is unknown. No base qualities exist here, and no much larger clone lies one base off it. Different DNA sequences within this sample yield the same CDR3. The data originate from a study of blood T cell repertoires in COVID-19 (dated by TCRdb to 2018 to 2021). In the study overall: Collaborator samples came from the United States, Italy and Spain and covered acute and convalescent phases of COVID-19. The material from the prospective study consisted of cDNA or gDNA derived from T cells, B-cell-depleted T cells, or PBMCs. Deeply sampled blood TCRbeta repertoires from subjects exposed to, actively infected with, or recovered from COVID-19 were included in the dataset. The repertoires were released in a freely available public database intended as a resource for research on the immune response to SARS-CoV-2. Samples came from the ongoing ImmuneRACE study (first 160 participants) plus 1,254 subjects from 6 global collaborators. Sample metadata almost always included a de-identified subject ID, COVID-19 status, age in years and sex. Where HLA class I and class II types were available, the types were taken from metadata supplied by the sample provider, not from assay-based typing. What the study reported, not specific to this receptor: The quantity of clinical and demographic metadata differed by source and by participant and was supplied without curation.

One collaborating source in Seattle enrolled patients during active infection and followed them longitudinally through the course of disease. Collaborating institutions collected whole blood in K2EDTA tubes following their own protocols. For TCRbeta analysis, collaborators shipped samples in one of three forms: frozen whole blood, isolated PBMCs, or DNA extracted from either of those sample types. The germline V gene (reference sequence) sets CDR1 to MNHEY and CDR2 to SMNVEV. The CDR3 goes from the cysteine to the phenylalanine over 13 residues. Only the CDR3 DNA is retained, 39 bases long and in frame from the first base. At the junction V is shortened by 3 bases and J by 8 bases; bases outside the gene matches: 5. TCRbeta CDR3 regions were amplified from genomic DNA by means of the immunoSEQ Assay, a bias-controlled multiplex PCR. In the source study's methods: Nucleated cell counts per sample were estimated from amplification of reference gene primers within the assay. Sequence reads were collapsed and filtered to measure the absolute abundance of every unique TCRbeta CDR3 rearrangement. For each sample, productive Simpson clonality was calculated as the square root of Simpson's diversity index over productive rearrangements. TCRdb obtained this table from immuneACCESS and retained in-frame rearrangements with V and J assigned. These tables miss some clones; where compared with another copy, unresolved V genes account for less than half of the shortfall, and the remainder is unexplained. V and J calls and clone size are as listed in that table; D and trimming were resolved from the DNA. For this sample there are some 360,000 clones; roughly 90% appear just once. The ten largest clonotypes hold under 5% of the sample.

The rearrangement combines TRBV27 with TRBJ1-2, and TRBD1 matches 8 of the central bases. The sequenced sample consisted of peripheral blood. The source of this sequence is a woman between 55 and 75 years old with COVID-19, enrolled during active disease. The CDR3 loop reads CASSFGTGSGYTF. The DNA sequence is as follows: TGTGCCAGCAGTTTCGGGACAGGTAGCGGCTACACCTTC.